These T cell receptor beta chains were read from a single sample in a study of blood T cell repertoires in COVID-19. Clones were sequenced by immunoSEQ multiplex PCR, and TCRdb holds only the in-frame ones, with some missing. The sample includes 140,000 to 150,000 clones, about nine tenths of them seen just once. The sample was peripheral blood. These receptors were obtained from a woman in her forties or fifties with acute or convalescent COVID-19. Both conserved end residues are part of each CDR3. Fields, in order: clone size, V gene, CDR3 protein. Clone size appears in some rows only: once, few, many, or a class for an expanded clone.

.,TRBV30,CAWSTGTGELFF
once,TRBV2,CASSEVVWQGDYEQYF
.,TRBV18,CASSPSGEGSYNEQFF
.,TRBV28,CASSALLAGGLRIQYF
.,TRBV27,CASSSGTGDYEQYF
.,TRBV3-1/TRBV3-2,CASSYPGLGGTDTQYF
.,TRBV5-8,CASSLRGHSGNTIYF
.,TRBV4-1,CASSSQGLNTEAFF
.,TRBV6-5,CASSTRGRNQPQHF
.,TRBV20-1,CSAGQGEGYTF
.,TRBV30,CASGEEANYGYTF
.,TRBV9,CASSVGTSGATDTQYF
.,TRBV7-3,CASSPGRAYTQYF
.,TRBV9,CASSPLQVTSSYEQYF
.,TRBV5-6,CASSFPGAHSPLHF
.,TRBV6-5,CATDLGGGKNIQYF
once,TRBV5-1,CASSLGSSGANVLTF
once,TRBV6-5,CASRNGLNTEAFF
.,TRBV5-1,CASSGLPGLAGITGDEQYF
.,TRBV13,CASSLALPSGSHSYEQYF
.,TRBV7-3,CASSLRRLAGGSSYNEQFF
.,TRBV6-4,CASSSVLANTDTQYF
once,TRBV19,CASNPRGASGRGYNEQFF
.,TRBV29-1,CSVRNAGEQYF
.,TRBV6-6,CASSPDLAQETQYF
once,TRBV7-9,CASSPSGNPGNTIYF
.,TRBV27,CASSATGVTYEQYF
.,TRBV6-4,CASSDSGIGGYGYTF
once,TRBV5-4,CASSLGGQRYGYTF
.,TRBV6-2/TRBV6-3,CASSYGGRGPDTQYF
once,TRBV6-5,CASSWEGGDQPQHF
once,TRBV24-1,CATSDPQGLATDTQYF
.,TRBV5-6,CASSLWGTGVWHMNTEAFF
.,TRBV5-4,CASSLDRGPTEAFF
.,TRBV30,CACPTGTGGGKAFF
.,TRBV20-1,CSASQAGNTAYGYTF
.,TRBV6-5,CASGSWREKYEQYF
.,TRBV25-1,CASSEWGEAKNIQYF
.,TRBV12-1,CASSPRVEAYNEQFF
.,TRBV6-1,CASSEAARARTGELFF
.,TRBV7-3,CASSLNVAANTGELFF
.,TRBV27,CASSLLGTGQGHYEQYF
.,TRBV28,CASSLSRDPFRTENNEQFF
once,TRBV24-1,CATSEPGTSGSYNEQFF
.,TRBV29-1,CSVCPGTSKETQYF
.,TRBV3-1/TRBV3-2,CASSQRDSVGTQYF